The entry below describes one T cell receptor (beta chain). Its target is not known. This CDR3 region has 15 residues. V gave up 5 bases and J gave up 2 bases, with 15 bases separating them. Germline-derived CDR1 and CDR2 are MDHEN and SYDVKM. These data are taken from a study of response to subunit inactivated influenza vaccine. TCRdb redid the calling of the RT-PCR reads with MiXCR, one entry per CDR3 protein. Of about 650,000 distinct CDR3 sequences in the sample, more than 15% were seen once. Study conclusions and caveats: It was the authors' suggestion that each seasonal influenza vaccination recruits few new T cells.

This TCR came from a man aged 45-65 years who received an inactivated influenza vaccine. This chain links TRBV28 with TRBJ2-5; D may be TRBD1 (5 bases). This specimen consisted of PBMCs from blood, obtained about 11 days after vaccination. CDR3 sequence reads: CASSTVRETQETQYF. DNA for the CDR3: TGTGCCAGCAGTACCGTCAGGGAAACACAAGAGACCCAGTACTTC.